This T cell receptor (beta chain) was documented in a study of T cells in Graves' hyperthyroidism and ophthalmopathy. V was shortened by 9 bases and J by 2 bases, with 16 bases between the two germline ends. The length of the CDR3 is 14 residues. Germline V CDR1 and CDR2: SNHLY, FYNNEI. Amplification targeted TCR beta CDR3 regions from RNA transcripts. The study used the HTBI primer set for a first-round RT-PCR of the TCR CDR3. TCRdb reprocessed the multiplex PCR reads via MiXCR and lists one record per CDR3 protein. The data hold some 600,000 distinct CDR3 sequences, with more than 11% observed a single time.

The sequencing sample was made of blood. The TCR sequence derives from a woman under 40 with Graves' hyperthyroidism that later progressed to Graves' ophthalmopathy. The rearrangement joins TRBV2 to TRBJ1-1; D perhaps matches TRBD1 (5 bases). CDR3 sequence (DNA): TGTGCCAGTACTATAGGGGTGGCAAACACTGAAGCTTTCTTT. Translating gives CASTIGVANTEAFF.